The TCR beta chain described here comes from a study of blood T cell repertoires in COVID-19 (dated by TCRdb to 2018 to 2020). Describing the broader study: The collaborator samples originated in the United States, Italy and Spain and spanned the acute and convalescent phases of COVID-19. The prospective study material was composed of cDNA or gDNA derived from T cells, B-cell-depleted T cells, or PBMCs. The dataset comprised deeply sampled blood TCRbeta repertoires from subjects exposed to, actively infected with, or recovered from COVID-19. The repertoires were made available in a free public database intended to serve as a resource for research on the immune response to SARS-CoV-2. The samples were drawn from the first 160 participants of the ongoing ImmuneRACE study and from 1,254 subjects provided by 6 global collaborators. Sample metadata almost always included a de-identified subject ID, COVID-19 status, age in years and sex. Where available, HLA class I and class II types were taken from metadata supplied by the sample provider and were not determined by assay-based typing.

This clone appeared a few times. Its antigen is currently not known. No base quality information exists; no much larger clone differs at one position. The immunoSEQ Assay, a bias-controlled multiplex PCR, was used to amplify TCRbeta CDR3 regions from genomic DNA. Per the source publication's procedure: Nucleated cell counts per sample were estimated from amplification of reference gene primers within the assay. To quantify the absolute abundance of each unique TCRbeta CDR3 rearrangement, sequence reads were collapsed and filtered. Productive Simpson clonality was computed per sample as the square root of Simpson's diversity index over productive rearrangements. TCRdb took this table from immuneACCESS and kept in-frame rearrangements with V and J called. Such tables lack part of the clones; where checked against another copy, unresolved V genes explain under half of the gap, and the rest is unexplained. Clone size and the V and J calls come from that table; the DNA yielded D and trimming. In all, the sample holds 35,000 to 45,000 clones, and roughly 88% of those were seen once. The ten largest make up 2% to 2.5% of the sample.

Overall results and qualifications from the work: Clinical and demographic metadata were provided uncurated, with the amount varying by source and participant.

Collaborating institutions collected whole blood in K2EDTA tubes following their own protocols. Collaborator samples were shipped for TCRbeta analysis as frozen whole blood, isolated PBMCs, or DNA extracted from either sample type. The germline V gene specifies KGHSH as CDR1 and LQKENI as CDR2. V loses 3 bases of germline sequence and J loses 1 base, and the interval between the two ends is 10 bases. Measured from the cysteine to the phenylalanine, the CDR3 is 15 residues long. The entry retains the CDR3 DNA only, 45 bases that are in frame from base 1. The TCR originated in a human donor in a cohort sampled during active COVID-19. Sequences were obtained from peripheral blood. Recombination linked TRBV18 to TRBJ1-5; TRBD1 is perhaps the D gene, given 5 matching bases. The nucleotide sequence is given as TGTGCCAGCTCACCTACAGGAGGGAGCAATCAGCCCCAGCATTTT. It encodes CASSPTGGSNQPQHF.